The sequence of this TCR beta chain was determined in a study of human T cells and chemical hapten exposure. At the level of the study: Patch tests delivered 0.01% DPC to the upper back and were evaluated at 6 days. Study results and caveats: Patch test score was positively correlated with the counts of TCRs that had expanded at PT1.

Individual cDNA molecules each carried unique molecular identifiers attached by the library. In the source study's methods: Samples had a median of roughly 100,000 TCRs, ranging roughly 23,224 to 690,600. Each CDR3 protein gets one entry after TCRdb re-called the RACE reads with MiXCR. The V and J calls and clone size are TCRdb's, not the authors'. The sample includes over 100,000 distinct CDR3 sequences, 9% to 9.5% seen only once; the top ten take approximately 2.8%. This sample's time point: patch test 2, 6 weeks after DPC sensitization. Treatment specified: therapeutic diphenylcyclopropenone sensitization with weekly scalp DPC. Per germline, CDR1 MDHEN and CDR2 SYDVKM. The CDR3 sequence is 14 residues long. V shed 2 bases and J shed 6 bases, with 13 bases lying between them. To note about this clonotype: Its matching antigen is unknown.

The sequence was collected from a woman between 35 and 50 years old with alopecia areata. Some clones in this sample may be carry-over from other donors' samples. Sequences were derived from whole blood, sampled in connection with sensitization to the hapten diphenylcyclopropenone (DPC). The rearrangement links TRBV28 to TRBJ1-1, with D possibly TRBD1 on 5 matching bases. DNA for the CDR3: TGTGCCAGCAGTTTAGGTAGGGGCTGGGCTGAAGCTTTCTTT. This sequence encodes CASSLGRGWAEAFF.